This passage covers 17 T cell receptor beta chains from one sample sequenced in a study of a mutant IDH1 vaccine in newly diagnosed glioma. Assay used: immunoSEQ multiplex PCR; TCRdb lists only in-frame clones, some missing. Here the sample spans roughly 86,000 clones, roughly 91% being singletons. Time point given: week 47, end of study. Each dose of the vaccine consisted of 300 ug of mutant IDH1 20-mer peptide, with topical imiquimod. These receptors have no known antigen. The sequencing used PBMCs, collected from a glioma patient whose treatment included an IDH1 peptide vaccine. Source of these receptors: a woman aged 45 to 65 with glioma.

V usage is TRBV19 and J usage is TRBJ1-1; D is undetermined. Germline CDR1 reads LNHDA; CDR2 reads SQIVND (reference sequence). With 6 bases removed from V and 2 bases from J, the gap between germline ends came to 10 bases. This CDR3 comprises 13 residues. CDR3: CASSPTLNTEAFF. The CDR3 DNA is TGTGCCAGTAGCCCGACACTTAACACTGAAGCTTTCTTT.

V and J are TRBV2 and TRBJ2-7; maybe TRBD2 (5 bases). Germline loops: CDR1 SNHLY, CDR2 FYNNEI. The CDR3 length is 12 residues. Trimming pared 4 bases from V and 4 bases from J, leaving 8 bases between. DNA of the CDR3: TGTGCCAGCAGTGGGACGGGGTACGAGCAGTACTTC. Protein sequence: CASSGTGYEQYF.

The chain recombines TRBV7-9 with TRBJ2-3; D remains ambiguous. Per germline, CDR1 SEHNR and CDR2 FQNEAQ (reference sequence). CDR3 size: 14 residues. V shed 5 bases and J shed 3 bases, with 12 bases lying between them. The CDR3 nucleotides are TGTGCCAGCAGCCACGGCACTGCGACAGATACGCAGTATTTT. Protein: CASSHGTATDTQYF.

The V and J genes are TRBV28 and TRBJ2-7; 10 positions agree with TRBD1. V lost 1 base to trimming and J lost 3 bases; unmatched junction nucleotides: 6. The CDR3 length is 16 residues. The germline CDR1 and CDR2 sequences are MDHEN and SYDVKM. The CDR3 spells CASSLFPWDRGYEQYF. The CDR3 DNA follows: TGTGCCAGCAGTTTATTCCCATGGGACAGGGGCTACGAGCAGTACTTC.

On this clone: Other DNA sequences of this sample code for an identical CDR3. CDR3 protein: CASSLTGRRDTQYF. CDR3 nucleotide sequence: TGTGCCAGCAGCTTAACAGGGAGGAGGGATACGCAGTATTTT. The chain employs TRBV7-3 and TRBJ2-3; TRBD2 is a possible D gene (6 bases). Trimming pared 0 bases from V and 6 bases from J, leaving 10 bases between. Looked up from germline, CDR1 is SGHTA and CDR2 is FQGTGA. This CDR3 is built from 14 residues.

This rearrangement joins TRBV7-3 to TRBJ2-3; 15 nucleotides match TRBD2. Germline V gene data show CDR1 as SGHTA and CDR2 as FQGTGA. This CDR3 comprises 18 residues. V dropped 3 bases and J dropped 3; count of bases not matched to a gene: 7. Here the CDR3 reads CASSFRTSGRGGTDTQYF. CDR3 bases: TGTGCCAGCAGCTTCCGGACTAGCGGGAGGGGAGGGACAGATACGCAGTATTTT.

The chain combines TRBV6-5 with TRBJ1-2; TRBD1 agrees at 7 bases. The CDR3 sequence is 13 residues long. Germline V gene lookup returns CDR1 MNHEY and CDR2 SVGAGI. Trimming took 6 bases from V and 5 from J; bases not matched to a gene: 6. The CDR3 nucleotides are TGTGCCAGCAGCCGGGACAGTCGGTATGGCTACACCTTC. This encodes CASSRDSRYGYTF.

J is TRBJ2-3 and V is TRBV19; 9 positions match TRBD2. CDR3 length: 15 residues. The germline CDR1 and CDR2 sequences are LNHDA and SQIVND (reference sequence). After removal of 7 bases from V and 4 bases from J, the junction contained 9 bases not matched to a gene. Here the CDR3 reads CASKWGGRASDTQYF. CDR3 coding DNA: TGTGCCAGTAAATGGGGCGGGAGGGCCTCAGATACGCAGTATTTT.

The chain combines TRBV6-1 with TRBJ2-3, with D unresolved. This CDR3 is 11 amino acids long. V was clipped by 6 bases and J by 2 bases, with 3 bases between them. From germline, CDR1 is MNHNS and CDR2 SASEGT. The CDR3 loop reads CASRYTDTQYF. The CDR3 DNA is TGTGCCAGCAGGTACACAGATACGCAGTATTTT.

This chain links TRBV5-6 with TRBJ2-4; 8 bases match TRBD2. Germline V gene data show CDR1 as SGHDT and CDR2 as YYEEEE. The length of the CDR3 is 15 residues. V shed 2 bases, J shed 6 bases, and the junction held 7 bases outside the gene matches. The CDR3 DNA is TGTGCCAGCAGCTTTGCCGGGAGGGAGGGAAACATTCAGTACTTC. Protein sequence: CASSFAGREGNIQYF.

In its sample, this clone was seen once. The chain is built from TRBV4-2 and TRBJ2-7; 9 bases fit TRBD1. The CDR3 is 14 residues long. V was pared by 4 bases and J by 1 base, with 2 bases of the junction left unmatched. Germline lookup yields CDR1 LGHNA and CDR2 YNFKEQ. The CDR3 bases are TGTGCCAGCAGCCGACAGGGGGGTTCCTACGAGCAGTACTTC. Its translation: CASSRQGGSYEQYF.

This clone came up once. CDR3 sequence (DNA): TGTGCCAGCAGTTTAACACCTAGCGGGAGGCCAGATACGCAGTATTTT. As protein: CASSLTPSGRPDTQYF. The chain combines TRBV27 with TRBJ2-3; 11 bases line up with TRBD2. J lost 4 bases, V lost 2 bases, and 5 bases had no gene match. The V gene's germline CDR1 is MNHEY and CDR2 SMNVEV (reference sequence). The length of the CDR3 is 16 residues.

J is TRBJ2-7 and V is TRBV28, with D possibly TRBD2 on 5 matching bases. The CDR3 is 13 residues long. The ends were cut back, 3 bases at V and 4 bases at J, with 10 bases in the middle. Germline CDR1 MDHEN, CDR2 SYDVKM. CDR3 bases: TGTGCCAGCAGTTTCAGCGGCCTATACGAGCAGTACTTC. Translated: CASSFSGLYEQYF. The complete variable domain, with remaining parts taken from reference TRBV28 and TRBJ2-7, reads DVKVTQSSRYLVKRTGEKVFLECVQDMDHENMFWYRQDPGLGLRLIYFSYDVKMKEKGDIPEGYSVSREKKERFSLILESASTNQTSMYLCASSFSGLYEQYFGPGTRLTVT.

The V call is TRBV5-1, the J call TRBJ1-4; no clear D gene. The CDR3 is 14 residues long. In germline, CDR1 is SGHRS, CDR2 YFSETQ. Deletions cut 7 bases from V and 3 bases from J, with 13 bases between. Here the CDR3 reads CASGRTFSNEKLFF. CDR3 nucleotides: TGCGCCAGCGGCCGAACTTTTTCTAATGAAAAACTGTTTTTT.

The rearrangement uses TRBV5-1 and TRBJ1-1, with D unclear. The CDR3 runs 16 residues. The V end was cut by 0 bases, the J end by 1 base, with 13 bases between. Germline V gene lookup returns CDR1 SGHRS and CDR2 YFSETQ. DNA of the CDR3: TGCGCCAGCAGCTTGGCCGTAGGACGGCCGAACACTGAAGCTTTCTTT. Translating it yields CASSLAVGRPNTEAFF. Complete variable domain (other parts from reference TRBV5-1 and TRBJ1-1): KAGVTQTPRYLIKTRGQQVTLSCSPISGHRSVSWYQQTPGQGLQFLFEYFSETQRNKGNFPGRFSGRQFSNSRSEMNVSTLELGDSALYLCASSLAVGRPNTEAFFGQGTRLTVV.

For the CDR3, the DNA is TGTGCCAGCAGTTTATACAGGGGGAGCGCTGAAGCTTTCTTT. Encoded protein: CASSLYRGSAEAFF. The chain is built from TRBV27 and TRBJ1-1; 8 bases line up with TRBD1. The CDR3 has 14 amino acids. Germline-derived CDR1 and CDR2 are MNHEY and SMNVEV (reference sequence). V trimming: 1 base; J trimming: 6 bases; junction bases outside the gene matches: 4.

V is TRBV15 and J is TRBJ1-6; 8 positions match TRBD1. The CDR3 sequence is 18 residues long. The V segment lost 5 bases and the J segment 0 bases; nucleotides outside the gene matches: 9. Germline V gene sequence: CDR1 LNHNV, CDR2 YYDKDF (reference sequence). The CDR3 DNA reads as TGTGCCACCAGCTCATGGACAGGGAGAAACTCCTATAATTCACCCCTCCACTTT. This encodes CATSSWTGRNSYNSPLHF.